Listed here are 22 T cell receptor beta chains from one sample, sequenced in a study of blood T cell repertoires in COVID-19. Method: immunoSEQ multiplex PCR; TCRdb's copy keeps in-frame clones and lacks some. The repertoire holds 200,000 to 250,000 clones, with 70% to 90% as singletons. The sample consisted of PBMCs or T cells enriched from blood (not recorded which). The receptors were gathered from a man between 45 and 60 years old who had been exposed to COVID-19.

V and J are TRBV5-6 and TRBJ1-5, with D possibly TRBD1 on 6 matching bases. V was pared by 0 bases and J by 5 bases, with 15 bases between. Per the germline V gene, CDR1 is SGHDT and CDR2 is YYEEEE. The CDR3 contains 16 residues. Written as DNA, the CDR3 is TGTGCCAGCAGCTTGGCGTTCGGGGGGCGCGATCAGCCCCAGCATTTT. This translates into CASSLAFGGRDQPQHF.

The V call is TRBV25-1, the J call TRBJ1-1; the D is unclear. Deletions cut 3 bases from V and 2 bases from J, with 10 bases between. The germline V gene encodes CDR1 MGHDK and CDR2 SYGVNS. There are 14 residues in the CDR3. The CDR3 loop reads CASSDTPGNTEAFF. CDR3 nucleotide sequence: TGTGCCAGCAGTGACACGCCTGGCAACACTGAAGCTTTCTTT.

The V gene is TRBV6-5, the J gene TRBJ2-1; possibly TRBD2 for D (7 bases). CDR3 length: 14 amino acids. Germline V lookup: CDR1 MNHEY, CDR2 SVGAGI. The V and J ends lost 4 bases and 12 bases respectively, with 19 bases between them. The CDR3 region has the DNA TGTGCCAGCAGTTTAAATAGCGGGCAGGGGTGGCAGTTCTTC. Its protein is CASSLNSGQGWQFF.

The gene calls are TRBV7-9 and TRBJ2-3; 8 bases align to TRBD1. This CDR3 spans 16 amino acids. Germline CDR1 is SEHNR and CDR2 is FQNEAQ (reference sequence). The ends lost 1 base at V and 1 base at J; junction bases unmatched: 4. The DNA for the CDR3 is TGTGCCAGCAGCTTAGGGGAGACAGGGGGCACAGATACGCAGTATTTT. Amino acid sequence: CASSLGETGGTDTQYF.

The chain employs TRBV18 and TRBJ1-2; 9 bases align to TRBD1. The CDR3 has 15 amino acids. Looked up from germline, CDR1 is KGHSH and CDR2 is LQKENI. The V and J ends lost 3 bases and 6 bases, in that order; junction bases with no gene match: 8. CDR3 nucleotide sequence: TGTGCCAGCTCACCTAGGACAGGGGAGAGGGATGGCTACACCTTC. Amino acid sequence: CASSPRTGERDGYTF.

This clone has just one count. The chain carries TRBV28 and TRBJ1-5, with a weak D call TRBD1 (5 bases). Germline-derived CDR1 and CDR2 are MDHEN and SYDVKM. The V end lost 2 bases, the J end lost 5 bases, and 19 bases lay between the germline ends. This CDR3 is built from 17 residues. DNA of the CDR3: TGTGCCAGCAGTTTAATCGTAGGGCAGGGAATTTATCAGCCCCAGCATTTT. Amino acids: CASSLIVGQGIYQPQHF. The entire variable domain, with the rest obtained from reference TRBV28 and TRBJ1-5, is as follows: DVKVTQSSRYLVKRTGEKVFLECVQDMDHENMFWYRQDPGLGLRLIYFSYDVKMKEKGDIPEGYSVSREKKERFSLILESASTNQTSMYLCASSLIVGQGIYQPQHFGDGTRLSIL.

The CDR3 loop is CASSFRDRDPGELFF. For the CDR3, the DNA is TGTGCCAGCAGCTTCCGGGACAGGGATCCCGGGGAGCTGTTTTTT. V usage is TRBV5-4 and J usage is TRBJ2-2, with TRBD1 matching 9 bases. The CDR3 runs 15 residues. Trimming took 2 bases from V and 6 from J; bases not matched to a gene: 5. Germline CDR1 reads SGHNT; CDR2 reads YYREEE (reference sequence).

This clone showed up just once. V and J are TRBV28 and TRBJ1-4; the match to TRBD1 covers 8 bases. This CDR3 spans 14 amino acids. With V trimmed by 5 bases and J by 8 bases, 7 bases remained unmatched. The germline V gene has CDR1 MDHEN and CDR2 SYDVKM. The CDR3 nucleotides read TGTGCCAGCAGTCTCAGGGGGCGGGACGAAAAACTGTTTTTT. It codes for CASSLRGRDEKLFF.

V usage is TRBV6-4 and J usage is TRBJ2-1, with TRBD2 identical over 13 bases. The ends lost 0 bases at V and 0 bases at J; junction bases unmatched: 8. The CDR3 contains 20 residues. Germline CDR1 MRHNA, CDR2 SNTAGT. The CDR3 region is CASSDSIGLAGASSYNEQFF. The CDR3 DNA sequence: TGTGCCAGCAGTGACTCGATTGGACTAGCGGGGGCTTCCTCCTACAATGAGCAGTTCTTC.

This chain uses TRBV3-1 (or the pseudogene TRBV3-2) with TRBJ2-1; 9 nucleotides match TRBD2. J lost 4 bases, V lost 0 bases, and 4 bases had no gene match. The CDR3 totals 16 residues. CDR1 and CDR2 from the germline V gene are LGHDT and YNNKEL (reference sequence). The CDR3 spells CASSQDVAGGYNEQFF. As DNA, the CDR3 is TGTGCCAGCAGCCAAGACGTCGCGGGAGGGTACAATGAGCAGTTCTTC.

The CDR3 spells CASSLRSASSYEQYF. Written as DNA, the CDR3 is TGTGCCAGCAGTTTACGGTCGGCTAGCTCCTACGAGCAGTACTTC. The rearrangement joins TRBV27 to TRBJ2-7; D uncertain. V gave up 2 bases and J gave up 0 bases, with 11 bases separating them. The germline V gene has CDR1 MNHEY and CDR2 SMNVEV (reference sequence). The CDR3 spans 15 residues.

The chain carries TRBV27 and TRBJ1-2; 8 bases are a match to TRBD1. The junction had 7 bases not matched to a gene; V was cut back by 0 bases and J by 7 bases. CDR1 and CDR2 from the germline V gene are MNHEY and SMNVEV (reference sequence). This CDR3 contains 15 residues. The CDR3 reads CASSLSHRGVLGYTF. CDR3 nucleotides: TGTGCCAGCAGTTTATCCCACAGGGGGGTTCTTGGCTACACCTTC.

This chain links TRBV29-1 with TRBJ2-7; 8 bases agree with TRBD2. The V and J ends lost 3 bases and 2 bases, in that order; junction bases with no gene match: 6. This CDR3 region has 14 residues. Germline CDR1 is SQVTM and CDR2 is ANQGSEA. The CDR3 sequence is CSVDVLAGPYEQYF. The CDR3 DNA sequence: TGCAGCGTTGACGTCCTAGCGGGCCCCTACGAGCAGTACTTC.

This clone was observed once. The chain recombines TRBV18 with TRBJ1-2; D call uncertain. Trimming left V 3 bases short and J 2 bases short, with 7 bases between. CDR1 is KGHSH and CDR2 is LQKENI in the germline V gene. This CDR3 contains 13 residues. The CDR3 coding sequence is TGTGCCAGCTCACCCCTAAACAACTATGGCTACACCTTC. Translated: CASSPLNNYGYTF.

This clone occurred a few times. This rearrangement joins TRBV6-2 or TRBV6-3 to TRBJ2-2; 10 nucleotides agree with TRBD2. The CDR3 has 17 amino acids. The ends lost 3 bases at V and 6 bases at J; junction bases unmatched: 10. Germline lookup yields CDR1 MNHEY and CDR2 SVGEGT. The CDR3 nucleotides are TGTGCCAGCAGTTATGAGCCACTAGCGGGATCTCCCGGGGAGCTGTTTTTT. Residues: CASSYEPLAGSPGELFF.

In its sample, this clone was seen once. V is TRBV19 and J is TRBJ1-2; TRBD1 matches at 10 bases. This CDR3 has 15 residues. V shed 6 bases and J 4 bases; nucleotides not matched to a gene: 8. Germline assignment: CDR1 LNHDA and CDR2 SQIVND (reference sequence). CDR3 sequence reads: CASRTKTGGGYGYTF. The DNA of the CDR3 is TGTGCCAGTAGGACTAAGACAGGGGGCGGCTATGGCTACACCTTC.

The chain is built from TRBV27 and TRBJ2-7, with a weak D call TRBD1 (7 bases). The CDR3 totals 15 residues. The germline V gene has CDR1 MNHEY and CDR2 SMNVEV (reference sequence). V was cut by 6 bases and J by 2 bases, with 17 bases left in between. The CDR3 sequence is CASSFRQGLTYEQYF. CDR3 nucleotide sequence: TGTGCCAGCAGCTTCAGACAGGGACTGACCTACGAGCAGTACTTC.

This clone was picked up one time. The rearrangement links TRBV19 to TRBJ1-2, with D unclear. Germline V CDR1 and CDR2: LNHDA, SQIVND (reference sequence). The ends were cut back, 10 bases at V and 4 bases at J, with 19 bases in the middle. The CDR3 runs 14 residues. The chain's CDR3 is CATRRHDRPYGYTF. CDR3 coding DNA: TGTGCCACCAGAAGACACGACCGCCCCTATGGCTACACCTTC.

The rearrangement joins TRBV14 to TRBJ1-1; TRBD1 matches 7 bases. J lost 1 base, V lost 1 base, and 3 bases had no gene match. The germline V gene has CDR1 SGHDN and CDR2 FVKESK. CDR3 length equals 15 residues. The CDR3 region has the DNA TGTGCCAGCAGCCAAGCTTACAGGGGGAACACTGAAGCTTTCTTT. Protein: CASSQAYRGNTEAFF.

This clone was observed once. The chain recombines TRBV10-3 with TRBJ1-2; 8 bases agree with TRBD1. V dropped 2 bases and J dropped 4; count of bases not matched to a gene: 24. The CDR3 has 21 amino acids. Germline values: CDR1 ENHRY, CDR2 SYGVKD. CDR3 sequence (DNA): TGTGCCATCAGTGAGCTCGGGGCTTCACGGGACAGGTTATCCGGAGGCTATGGCTACACCTTC. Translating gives CAISELGASRDRLSGGYGYTF.

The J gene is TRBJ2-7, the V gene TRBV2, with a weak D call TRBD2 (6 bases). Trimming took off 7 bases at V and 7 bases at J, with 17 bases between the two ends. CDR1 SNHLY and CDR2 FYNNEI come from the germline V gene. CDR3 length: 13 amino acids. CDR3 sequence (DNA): TGTGCCAGCATCCCCAGCGGGTTCGGAGAGCAGTACTTC. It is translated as CASIPSGFGEQYF.

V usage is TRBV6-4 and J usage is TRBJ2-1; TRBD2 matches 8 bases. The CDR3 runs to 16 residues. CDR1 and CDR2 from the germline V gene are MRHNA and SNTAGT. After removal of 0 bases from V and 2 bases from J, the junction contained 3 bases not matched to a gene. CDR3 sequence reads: CASSDSRGATYNEQFF. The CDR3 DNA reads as TGTGCCAGCAGTGACTCGCGGGGGGCCACCTACAATGAGCAGTTCTTC.